These T cell receptor beta chains were read from a single sample in a study of blood T cell repertoires in COVID-19. The repertoire was sequenced with immunoSEQ multiplex PCR; TCRdb's copy has only in-frame clones and lacks some. The table records around 270,000 clones, around 88% of them present only once. Sequences were obtained from peripheral blood. Every receptor here comes from a man in his forties with acute or convalescent COVID-19. CDR3s include the opening cysteine and the closing phenylalanine or tryptophan. The order of the fields is CDR3 protein, CDR3 DNA, D gene, J gene, clone size, V gene. The D gene is left open where the match is weak. Clone size is shown for a subset of rows, as once, few, many or a class of expanded clone.

CDR3 protein: CASHSGKGYEQYF
CDR3 DNA: TGTGCCAGTCACTCAGGAAAAGGCTACGAGCAGTACTTC
D gene: -
J gene: TRBJ2-7
clone size: -
V gene: TRBV28

CDR3 protein: CASSFGFGTGGFQPQHF
CDR3 DNA: TGTGCCAGCAGCTTCGGGTTTGGGACAGGGGGCTTTCAGCCCCAGCATTTT
D gene: TRBD1
J gene: TRBJ1-5
clone size: once
V gene: TRBV5-6

CDR3 protein: CATSEGGMSYEQYF
CDR3 DNA: TGTGCCACCAGTGAGGGGGGGATGTCCTACGAGCAGTACTTC
D gene: TRBD2
J gene: TRBJ2-7
clone size: -
V gene: TRBV24-1

CDR3 protein: CASSLWTSGGGGELFF
CDR3 DNA: TGTGCCAGCAGTCTCTGGACTAGCGGGGGCGGTGGGGAGCTGTTTTTT
D gene: TRBD2
J gene: TRBJ2-2
clone size: -
V gene: TRBV2

CDR3 protein: CASSHLTGPGYTF
CDR3 DNA: TGTGCCAGCAGCCACCTGACAGGCCCTGGCTACACCTTC
D gene: -
J gene: TRBJ1-2
clone size: -
V gene: TRBV12-3/TRBV12-4

CDR3 protein: CASSVGQNIYGYTF
CDR3 DNA: TGTGCCAGCAGTGTAGGACAGAATATCTATGGCTACACCTTC
D gene: -
J gene: TRBJ1-2
clone size: -
V gene: TRBV27

CDR3 protein: CASSTDSGVNTGELFF
CDR3 DNA: TGCGCCAGCAGCACCGATAGCGGGGTTAACACCGGGGAGCTGTTTTTT
D gene: TRBD2
J gene: TRBJ2-2
clone size: -
V gene: TRBV5-1

CDR3 protein: CASSYAPVTIDTQYF
CDR3 DNA: TGCGCCAGCAGCTACGCTCCCGTGACTATTGATACGCAGTATTTT
D gene: -
J gene: TRBJ2-3
clone size: once
V gene: TRBV5-1

CDR3 protein: CASSQVGQPQHF
CDR3 DNA: TGTGCCAGCAGCCAAGTGGGCCAGCCCCAGCATTTT
D gene: -
J gene: TRBJ1-5
clone size: -
V gene: TRBV3-1/TRBV3-2

CDR3 protein: CATSPDTYTEAFF
CDR3 DNA: TGTGCCACCAGCCCAGACACCTACACTGAAGCTTTCTTT
D gene: -
J gene: TRBJ1-1
clone size: -
V gene: TRBV15

CDR3 protein: CATSDLGTDSSYEQYF
CDR3 DNA: TGTGCCACCAGTGATTTGGGGACAGACTCCTCCTACGAGCAGTACTTC
D gene: TRBD1
J gene: TRBJ2-7
clone size: -
V gene: TRBV24-1

CDR3 protein: CASRVQGSGNTIYF
CDR3 DNA: TGCGCCAGCAGGGTACAGGGCTCTGGAAACACCATATATTTT
D gene: -
J gene: TRBJ1-3
clone size: -
V gene: TRBV5-1

CDR3 protein: CASSEYSEQPQHF
CDR3 DNA: TGCGCCAGCAGTGAGTATTCAGAACAGCCCCAGCATTTT
D gene: -
J gene: TRBJ1-5
clone size: few
V gene: TRBV10-2

CDR3 protein: CASSLTIPLGGPYTEAFF
CDR3 DNA: TGTGCCAGCAGCTTAACCATCCCCCTGGGGGGACCCTACACTGAAGCTTTCTTT
D gene: -
J gene: TRBJ1-1
clone size: -
V gene: TRBV7-3

CDR3 protein: CASSLVNTEATEAFF
CDR3 DNA: TGCGCCAGCAGCTTGGTGAATACGGAGGCAACTGAAGCTTTCTTT
D gene: -
J gene: TRBJ1-1
clone size: once
V gene: TRBV5-1

CDR3 protein: CASSIGQGASEQYF
CDR3 DNA: TGTGCCAGTAGTATTGGGCAGGGGGCCTCCGAGCAGTACTTC
D gene: TRBD1
J gene: TRBJ2-7
clone size: -
V gene: TRBV19

CDR3 protein: CATSREVFRGPYGYTF
CDR3 DNA: TGTGCCACCAGCAGAGAAGTTTTTAGGGGTCCCTATGGCTACACCTTC
D gene: -
J gene: TRBJ1-2
clone size: -
V gene: TRBV15

CDR3 protein: CSALQGWGYGYTF
CDR3 DNA: TGCAGCGCCCTACAGGGGTGGGGCTATGGCTACACCTTC
D gene: TRBD1
J gene: TRBJ1-2
clone size: -
V gene: TRBV29-1

CDR3 protein: CASSSPPTLQGEQYF
CDR3 DNA: TGTGCCAGCAGTTCCCCACCTACCTTACAGGGCGAGCAGTACTTC
D gene: -
J gene: TRBJ2-7
clone size: -
V gene: TRBV6-1

CDR3 protein: CAISESGGNQPQHF
CDR3 DNA: TGTGCCATCAGTGAGTCGGGGGGAAATCAGCCCCAGCATTTT
D gene: -
J gene: TRBJ1-5
clone size: -
V gene: TRBV10-3

CDR3 protein: CASSLTQGSIQYF
CDR3 DNA: TGCGCCAGCAGCTTGACACAGGGGAGCATTCAGTACTTC
D gene: TRBD1
J gene: TRBJ2-4
clone size: -
V gene: TRBV5-1

CDR3 protein: CASSYPTGQGVYNSPLHF
CDR3 DNA: TGTGCCAGCAGTTACCCTACCGGACAGGGCGTGTATAATTCACCCCTCCACTTT
D gene: TRBD1
J gene: TRBJ1-6
clone size: -
V gene: TRBV6-2/TRBV6-3

CDR3 protein: CASSGNSAGPSGELFF
CDR3 DNA: TGTGCCAGCAGCGGAAATAGCGCAGGTCCCTCGGGGGAGCTGTTTTTT
D gene: -
J gene: TRBJ2-2
clone size: once
V gene: TRBV5-4

CDR3 protein: CASSFAGEGTEAFF
CDR3 DNA: TGTGCCAGCAGCTTTGCAGGGGAGGGGACTGAAGCTTTCTTT
D gene: -
J gene: TRBJ1-1
clone size: -
V gene: TRBV11-2

CDR3 protein: CASSPLVSSGNTIYF
CDR3 DNA: TGTGCCAGCAGTCCCCTAGTGTCCTCTGGAAACACCATATATTTT
D gene: -
J gene: TRBJ1-3
clone size: -
V gene: TRBV27

CDR3 protein: CASSSSGQNTEAFF
CDR3 DNA: TGCGCCAGCAGCTCTTCGGGACAGAACACTGAAGCTTTCTTT
D gene: -
J gene: TRBJ1-1
clone size: -
V gene: TRBV5-1

CDR3 protein: CASSYRAGSNQPQHF
CDR3 DNA: TGTGCCAGCAGTTACCGGGCGGGTAGCAATCAGCCCCAGCATTTT
D gene: -
J gene: TRBJ1-5
clone size: -
V gene: TRBV6-5

CDR3 protein: CASSLYSGDIQYF
CDR3 DNA: TGTGCCAGCAGCTTATATAGCGGGGACATTCAGTACTTC
D gene: TRBD2
J gene: TRBJ2-4
clone size: -
V gene: TRBV5-6

CDR3 protein: CATKGASLSYEQYF
CDR3 DNA: TGTGCTACGAAAGGAGCTTCCCTCTCCTACGAGCAGTACTTC
D gene: -
J gene: TRBJ2-7
clone size: -
V gene: TRBV6-5

CDR3 protein: CASSLVGAPVTEAFF
CDR3 DNA: TGTGCCAGCAGCTTAGTAGGAGCTCCGGTCACTGAAGCTTTCTTT
D gene: -
J gene: TRBJ1-1
clone size: -
V gene: TRBV7-6

CDR3 protein: CASSPWGGDNEQFF
CDR3 DNA: TGTGCCAGCAGCCCTTGGGGGGGGGATAATGAGCAGTTCTTC
D gene: TRBD2
J gene: TRBJ2-1
clone size: -
V gene: TRBV3-1/TRBV3-2

CDR3 protein: CASSLSGSNYGYTF
CDR3 DNA: TGTGCCAGCAGTTTGTCCGGGTCTAACTATGGCTACACCTTC
D gene: -
J gene: TRBJ1-2
clone size: -
V gene: TRBV27

CDR3 protein: CASSPSGGAGDTQYF
CDR3 DNA: TGTGCCAGCAGCCCTAGCGGGGGGGCAGGAGATACGCAGTATTTT
D gene: TRBD2
J gene: TRBJ2-3
clone size: -
V gene: TRBV9

CDR3 protein: CATSDPRGTGADTQYF
CDR3 DNA: TGTGCCACCAGTGATCCTAGGGGGACAGGGGCGGATACGCAGTATTTT
D gene: TRBD1
J gene: TRBJ2-3
clone size: -
V gene: TRBV24-1

CDR3 protein: CASSFQQPYEQYF
CDR3 DNA: TGTGCCAGCAGTTTCCAACAGCCCTACGAGCAGTACTTC
D gene: -
J gene: TRBJ2-7
clone size: few
V gene: TRBV12-3/TRBV12-4

CDR3 protein: CATSTDRLGSGITDTQYF
CDR3 DNA: TGTGCCACCAGCACGGACAGGTTGGGTAGCGGGATTACAGATACGCAGTATTTT
D gene: -
J gene: TRBJ2-3
clone size: -
V gene: TRBV15

CDR3 protein: CASSLGQDQPQHF
CDR3 DNA: TGCGCCAGCAGCTTGGGGCAGGATCAGCCCCAGCATTTT
D gene: -
J gene: TRBJ1-5
clone size: -
V gene: TRBV5-1

CDR3 protein: CASSPDSINQPQHF
CDR3 DNA: TGCGCCAGCAGCCCTGACAGTATCAATCAGCCCCAGCATTTT
D gene: -
J gene: TRBJ1-5
clone size: -
V gene: TRBV5-1

CDR3 protein: CASRTAPVRGNTIYF
CDR3 DNA: TGTGCCAGCAGAACAGCTCCCGTCCGGGGAAACACCATATATTTT
D gene: -
J gene: TRBJ1-3
clone size: -
V gene: TRBV2

CDR3 protein: CASSTGYNEQFF
CDR3 DNA: TGTGCCAGCAGTACAGGGTACAATGAGCAGTTCTTC
D gene: -
J gene: TRBJ2-1
clone size: -
V gene: TRBV7-3

CDR3 protein: CASTLSVAEYEQYF
CDR3 DNA: TGTGCCAGCACCCTCTCGGTAGCTGAGTACGAGCAGTACTTC
D gene: -
J gene: TRBJ2-7
clone size: -
V gene: TRBV5-6

CDR3 protein: CASSLGQAGIYEQYF
CDR3 DNA: TGTGCCAGCAGCTTAGGACAGGCGGGCATCTACGAGCAGTACTTC
D gene: TRBD1
J gene: TRBJ2-7
clone size: -
V gene: TRBV5-5

CDR3 protein: CASGDTNNQPQHF
CDR3 DNA: TGTGCCTCAGGGGACACGAACAATCAGCCCCAGCATTTT
D gene: -
J gene: TRBJ1-5
clone size: -
V gene: TRBV10-3

CDR3 protein: CASSPLGDKMNTEAFF
CDR3 DNA: TGCGCCAGCAGCCCCCTGGGGGACAAAATGAACACTGAAGCTTTCTTT
D gene: -
J gene: TRBJ1-1
clone size: -
V gene: TRBV4-1

CDR3 protein: CASSEKGWEDTQYF
CDR3 DNA: TGTGCCAGCAGTGAAAAGGGGTGGGAAGATACGCAGTATTTT
D gene: -
J gene: TRBJ2-3
clone size: -
V gene: TRBV25-1